This T cell receptor beta chain was retrieved from a study of blood T cell repertoires in COVID-19. Whole-study context: Donors in the United States, Italy and Spain gave samples during acute or convalescent COVID-19.

This CDR3 has 13 residues. J was trimmed by 8 bases and V by 7 bases; bases with no gene match: 7. Germline V gene sequence: CDR1 SNHLY, CDR2 FYNNEI. The assay was immunoSEQ multiplex PCR, and TCRdb's table has in-frame clones only and misses some. This sample yields over 250,000 clones, of which 83% are seen a single time; 7.5% to 10% belongs to the top ten. This chain connects TRBV2 to TRBJ2-1; 8 nucleotides line up with TRBD1. This receptor was identified in a woman aged 45-65 years who had recovered from COVID-19. Input material: peripheral blood. The CDR3 DNA is TGTGCCAGCACTGGACAGGGTGGAGATGAGCAGTTCTTC. Its translation: CASTGQGGDEQFF.